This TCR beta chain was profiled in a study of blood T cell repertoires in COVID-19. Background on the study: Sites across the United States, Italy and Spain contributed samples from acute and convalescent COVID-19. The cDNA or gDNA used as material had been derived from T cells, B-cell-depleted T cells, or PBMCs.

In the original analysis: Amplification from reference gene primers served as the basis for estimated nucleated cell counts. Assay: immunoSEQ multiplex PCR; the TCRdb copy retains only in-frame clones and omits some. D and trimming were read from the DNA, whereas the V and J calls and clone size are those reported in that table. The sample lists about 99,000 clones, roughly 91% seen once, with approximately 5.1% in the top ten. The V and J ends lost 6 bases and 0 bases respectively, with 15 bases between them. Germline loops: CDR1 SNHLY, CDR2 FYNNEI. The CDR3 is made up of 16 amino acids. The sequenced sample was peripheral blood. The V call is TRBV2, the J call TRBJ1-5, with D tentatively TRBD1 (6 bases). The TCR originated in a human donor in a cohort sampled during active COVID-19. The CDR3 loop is CASRRIRGDSNQPQHF. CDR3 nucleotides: TGTGCCAGCAGGAGGATCAGGGGAGATAGCAATCAGCCCCAGCATTTT.